Shown below are 24 T cell receptor beta chains from a single sample sequenced in a study of Graves' ophthalmopathy and Graves' hyperthyroidism. Amplified material comprised TCR beta CDR3 regions derived from RNA transcripts. Scientists carried out first-round RT-PCR using HTBI primers and then a second-round multiplex PCR. TCRdb passed the multiplex PCR reads through MiXCR, listing each CDR3 protein once. The profile shows about 550,000 distinct CDR3 sequences, approximately 37% of them singletons. Input material: peripheral blood or thyroid tissue (not recorded which). These receptors came from an adult man with Graves' hyperthyroidism.

As concerns this clonotype: This CDR3 fails to terminate in the conserved phenylalanine or tryptophan, so it likely reflects a read error. The rearrangement joins TRBV7-9 to TRBJ2-5, with TRBD2 matching 7 bases. The V and J ends lost 5 bases and 5 bases, in that order; junction bases with no gene match: 8. The CDR3 totals 14 residues. From germline, CDR1 is SEHNR and CDR2 FQNEAQ (reference sequence). CDR3 bases: TGTGCCAGCAGCCCAGGACTAGGGGCCGAGACCCAGTACCTC. It yields the protein CASSPGLGAETQYL.

The CDR3 sequence: CASSLMGGTSSYEQYF. The CDR3 nucleotides read TGTGCCAGCAGCCTGATGGGGGGTACGAGCTCCTACGAGCAGTACTTC. The genes are TRBV11-2 and TRBJ2-7, with TRBD2 as a possible D gene (6 bases). V lost 5 bases to trimming and J lost 0 bases, with 17 bases between them. The CDR3 loop spans 16 amino acids. The germline V gene encodes CDR1 SGHAT and CDR2 FQNNGV.

This clonotype was seen ten or more times. The chain's CDR3 is CASSYQLNQPQHF. The CDR3 region has the DNA TGTGCCAGCAGTTATCAGCTCAATCAGCCCCAGCATTTT. J is TRBJ1-5 and V is TRBV6-5, with unresolved D. The CDR3 consists of 13 residues. Germline V gene sequence: CDR1 MNHEY, CDR2 SVGAGI. Trimming removed 3 bases from V and 3 bases from J, with 6 bases in between.

This chain connects TRBV5-1 to TRBJ2-2, with D possibly being TRBD1 or TRBD2 (5 bases each). From germline, CDR1 is SGHRS and CDR2 YFSETQ. The CDR3 runs 14 residues. The ends were cut back, 0 bases at V and 4 bases at J, with 7 bases in the middle. The CDR3 here is CASSLAGTTGELFF. In nucleotides, the CDR3 is TGCGCCAGCAGCTTGGCCGGGACCACCGGGGAGCTGTTTTTT.

The sample holds many counts of this clonotype. This chain joins TRBV20-1 and TRBJ2-5, with D possibly matching TRBD2 (6 bases). Germline V gene lookup returns CDR1 DFQATT and CDR2 SNEGSKA (reference sequence). This CDR3 contains 14 residues. V lost 3 bases and J lost 5, with 16 bases in between. The CDR3 nucleotides are TGCAGTGCTAGCCCGGGAGCAGGACTGGAGACCCAGTACTTC. Residues: CSASPGAGLETQYF.

This sequence joins TRBV29-1 and TRBJ1-2; 7 bases agree with TRBD1. The CDR3 has 12 amino acids. In germline, CDR1 is SQVTM, CDR2 ANQGSEA. V trimming: 3 bases; J trimming: 8 bases; junction bases outside the gene matches: 6. The CDR3 nucleotides are TGCAGCGTTGAGCGGGACAGCCGCGGCTACACCTTC. Amino acids: CSVERDSRGYTF.

A remark on this clonotype: The junction departs from germline at one end; a sequencing error may be responsible. CDR3: CASAGQGDYKQYF. The CDR3 DNA sequence: TGTGCTAGTGCAGGACAGGGGGACTACAAGCAGTACTTC. The chain couples TRBV12-5 to TRBJ2-7, with 10 bases identical to TRBD1. Germline V lookup: CDR1 LGHNT, CDR2 FRNRAP. This CDR3 region has 13 residues.

In the case of this clonotype: Possible read error: a much larger clone is one base away. This chain uses TRBV29-1 with TRBJ2-2; D ambiguous. Germline assignment: CDR1 SQVTM and CDR2 ANQGSEA. The ends were cut back, 4 bases at V and 4 bases at J, with 7 bases in the middle. The CDR3 is 12 amino acids. This CDR3 reads CSVAGSTGELFF. CDR3 nucleotide sequence: TGCAGCGTTGCGGGCAGCACCGGGGAGCTGTTTTTT.

This clonotype was observed many times. J is TRBJ1-3 and V is TRBV5-8; D is unresolved. This CDR3 contains 16 residues. Germline assignment: CDR1 SGHTS and CDR2 YDEGEE. V was clipped by 1 base and J by 0 bases, with 11 bases between them. The CDR3 coding sequence is TGTGCCAGCAGCTTGACACCGTCCGGCTCTGGAAACACCATATATTTT. It yields the protein CASSLTPSGSGNTIYF.

This clonotype was recorded at least ten times. The CDR3 reads CASSFGLESEQYF. CDR3 sequence (DNA): TGTGCCAGCAGCTTCGGGTTGGAAAGCGAGCAGTACTTC. The V call is TRBV11-2, the J call TRBJ2-7, with unresolved D. Germline CDR1 is SGHAT and CDR2 is FQNNGV. Trimming pared 3 bases from V and 6 bases from J, leaving 12 bases between. The CDR3 totals 13 residues.

This clonotype has at least ten counts. V usage is TRBV12-3 or TRBV12-4 and J usage is TRBJ2-5; D is possibly TRBD2 (5 bases). Trimming pared 6 bases from V and 5 bases from J, leaving 10 bases between. This CDR3 contains 12 residues. The CDR3 reads CASSPGWETQYF. The CDR3 DNA reads as TGTGCCAGCAGCCCGGGGTGGGAGACCCAGTACTTC.

This clonotype was recorded many times. CDR3 in amino acids: CASSLGGGDSYEQYF. DNA of the CDR3: TGTGCCAGCAGCTTGGGCGGGGGGGACTCCTACGAGCAGTACTTC. The gene calls are TRBV5-6 and TRBJ2-7; 9 bases agree with TRBD2. V was clipped by 0 bases and J by 0 bases; unmatched bases: 1. The CDR3 extends over 15 amino acids. Looked up from germline, CDR1 is SGHDT and CDR2 is YYEEEE.

The V and J genes are TRBV20-1 and TRBJ1-2; the match to TRBD1 covers 7 bases. CDR1 is DFQATT, CDR2 SNEGSKA, per germline (reference sequence). V shed 6 bases, J shed 2 bases, and the junction held 9 bases outside the gene matches. CDR3 length: 14 amino acids. CDR3 loop: CSARAQTGNYGYTF. CDR3 in DNA: TGCAGTGCCCGCGCACAGACAGGGAACTATGGCTACACCTTC.

In the case of this clonotype: With a much larger clone just one base away, this may be a read error. This chain joins TRBV20-1 and TRBJ2-7, with TRBD2 as a possible D gene (5 bases). The CDR3 loop spans 14 amino acids. Germline V gives CDR1 DFQATT, CDR2 SNEGSKA (reference sequence). CDR3 nucleotides: TGCAGTGCTAGACCAGACTATTCTCTCTACGAGCAGCACTTC. This gives the protein CSARPDYSLYEQHF.

This clonotype was recorded at least ten times. This sequence joins TRBV2 and TRBJ1-5, with 7 bases identical to TRBD1. Germline assignment: CDR1 SNHLY and CDR2 FYNNEI. Trimming at V came to 1 base and at J to 2 bases, leaving 5 bases not matched to a gene. CDR3 length: 16 amino acids. CDR3 nucleotides: TGTGCCAGCAGTGAAGGACAGGGTATACGCAATCAGCCCCAGCATTTT. It translates to CASSEGQGIRNQPQHF.

The chain carries TRBV20-1 and TRBJ2-3; TRBD2 aligns across 14 bases. V dropped 3 bases and J dropped 4; count of bases not matched to a gene: 3. Germline V gives CDR1 DFQATT, CDR2 SNEGSKA (reference sequence). The CDR3 has 15 residues. The CDR3 protein is CSARGLAGAPDTQYF. In DNA, the CDR3 is TGCAGTGCTAGGGGACTAGCGGGAGCTCCAGATACGCAGTATTTT.

This clonotype was observed many times. The V and J genes are TRBV11-2 and TRBJ2-7; D remains ambiguous. The CDR3 contains 14 residues. CDR1 and CDR2 from the germline V gene are SGHAT and FQNNGV. V lost 4 bases and J lost 3, with 13 bases in between. The CDR3: CASSSLTTYYEQYF. The CDR3 DNA reads TGTGCCAGCAGCTCCTTGACGACTTACTACGAGCAGTACTTC. Filled out from reference TRBV11-2 and TRBJ2-7, the complete variable domain reads EAGVAQSPRYKIIEKRQSVAFWCNPISGHATLYWYQQILGQGPKLLIQFQNNGVVDDSQLPKDRFSAERLKGVDSTLKIQPAKLEDSAVYLCASSSLTTYYEQYFGPGTRLTVT.

The chain has TRBV29-1 and TRBJ2-7, with D possibly matching TRBD1 (5 bases). V was pared by 0 bases and J by 2 bases, with 8 bases between. The V gene's germline CDR1 is SQVTM and CDR2 ANQGSEA. The CDR3 covers 13 residues. In DNA form, the CDR3 reads TGCAGCGTTGAAGAATCGACAGCCTACGAGCAGTACTTC. This translates into CSVEESTAYEQYF.

The V and J genes are TRBV7-2 and TRBJ1-3; a weak D match, TRBD1 (5 bases). The CDR3 length is 16 residues. V gave up 0 bases and J gave up 0 bases, with 9 bases separating them. The V gene's germline CDR1 is SGHTA and CDR2 FQGNSA. The CDR3 nucleotides are TGTGCCAGCAGCTTAGCCCGGGGCCGCTCTGGAAACACCATATATTTT. This codes for CASSLARGRSGNTIYF.

J is TRBJ1-2 and V is TRBV28, with 8 bases aligning to TRBD1. Trimming at V came to 6 bases and at J to 2 bases, leaving 8 bases not matched to a gene. The CDR3 runs 15 residues. Germline V gene lookup returns CDR1 MDHEN and CDR2 SYDVKM. DNA for the CDR3: TGTGCCAGCAGGAGCGGACAGGGACGGAACTATGGCTACACCTTC. It codes for CASRSGQGRNYGYTF.

This clonotype was seen at least ten times. The chain carries TRBV20-1 and TRBJ2-2; D may be TRBD1 (5 bases). V lost 0 bases and J lost 6, with 5 bases in between. The CDR3 extends over 12 amino acids. Germline V CDR1 and CDR2: DFQATT, SNEGSKA (reference sequence). The CDR3 sequence: CSAREGAGELFF. Here the CDR3 DNA reads TGCAGTGCTAGAGAAGGGGCCGGGGAGCTGTTTTTT.

CDR3 amino acids: CSARDFRGDETQYF. The CDR3, as DNA: TGCAGTGCTAGAGATTTCAGGGGTGACGAGACCCAGTACTTC. The chain employs TRBV20-1 and TRBJ2-5; maybe TRBD1 (6 bases). Between the trimmed V and J ends, which lost 0 bases and 5 bases, there was a span of 13 bases. Germline values: CDR1 DFQATT, CDR2 SNEGSKA (reference sequence). This CDR3 has 14 amino acids.

This chain joins TRBV5-1 and TRBJ1-6, with D unresolved. The germline gives CDR1 SGHRS, CDR2 YFSETQ. The CDR3 sequence is 17 residues long. The germline V and J ends were trimmed by 5 bases and 0 bases, with 15 bases remaining between them. In nucleotides, the CDR3 is TGCGCCAGCAGGCGCTCGGGCGGGAGCTCCTATAATTCACCCCTCCACTTT. It codes for CASRRSGGSSYNSPLHF.

This clonotype was picked up a small number of times. V and J are TRBV7-2 and TRBJ2-3; 7 positions agree with TRBD2. The CDR3 runs to 15 residues. J gave up 0 bases and V 5 bases, and 5 bases lay outside the gene matches. The germline gives CDR1 SGHTA, CDR2 FQGNSA. The CDR3 sequence: CASSRKRGSTDTQYF. The CDR3 DNA is TGTGCCAGCAGCCGTAAGCGGGGAAGCACAGATACGCAGTATTTT.